The 19 T cell receptor beta chains reported below all come from one sample, sequenced in a study of blood T cell repertoires in COVID-19. Method: immunoSEQ multiplex PCR; TCRdb's copy keeps in-frame clones and lacks some. The sample holds about 140,000 clones; 75% to 90% are singletons and the top ten take roughly 1.5%. Sequenced input: peripheral blood. The receptor set was obtained from a woman in her forties or fifties with acute or convalescent COVID-19.

The chain joins TRBV9 to TRBJ2-7; TRBD2 matches at 11 bases. The CDR3 is 18 residues long. Germline V gene data show CDR1 as SGDLS and CDR2 as YYNGEE. Trimming removed 4 bases from V and 1 base from J; junction bases left unmatched: 13. CDR3 amino acids: CASSPNLAGGLGSYEQYF. In nucleotides, the CDR3 is TGTGCCAGCAGCCCAAACCTAGCGGGGGGTTTGGGGTCCTACGAGCAGTACTTC.

The chain recombines TRBV6-1 with TRBJ2-7; possibly TRBD2 for D (7 bases). V was clipped by 2 bases and J by 2 bases, with 13 bases between them. The CDR3 spans 15 residues. The germline V gene encodes CDR1 MNHNS and CDR2 SASEGT. The CDR3 loop reads CASSEIGGGPYEQYF. DNA for the CDR3: TGTGCCAGCAGTGAAATAGGGGGAGGGCCCTACGAGCAGTACTTC.

The chain carries TRBV10-3 and TRBJ1-1; D unclear. The CDR3 runs to 16 residues. Germline V gene lookup returns CDR1 ENHRY and CDR2 SYGVKD. Trimming cost V 10 bases and J 0 bases, with 21 bases left between them. The DNA for the CDR3 is TGTGCCACCGGAAGGGAGGTCCGGAGTCTGAACACTGAAGCTTTCTTT. This gives the protein CATGREVRSLNTEAFF.

The chain links TRBV7-6 to TRBJ1-6; 8 nucleotides agree with TRBD1. This CDR3 region has 15 residues. Germline V gives CDR1 SGHVS, CDR2 FNYEAQ. With 5 bases clipped from V and 8 bases from J, the junction kept 8 bases outside the gene matches. CDR3 region: CASSPDQGAYSPLHF. The CDR3 DNA sequence: TGTGCCAGCAGCCCCGATCAGGGGGCTTATTCACCCCTCCACTTT.

The rearrangement links TRBV28 to TRBJ2-7; possible D gene TRBD1, 5 bases. The CDR3 is made up of 13 amino acids. CDR1 and CDR2 from the germline V gene are MDHEN and SYDVKM. The V gene lost 2 bases and the J gene lost 2 bases, with 7 bases spanning the gap. CDR3 amino acids: CASSLSRAYEQYF. For the CDR3, the DNA is TGTGCCAGCAGTTTAAGCAGGGCCTACGAGCAGTACTTC.

The V and J genes are TRBV6-5 and TRBJ1-5, with D uncertain. This CDR3 region has 13 residues. Germline V gene sequence: CDR1 MNHEY, CDR2 SVGAGI. Trimming left V 6 bases short and J 3 bases short, with 9 bases between. The CDR3 sequence: CASSRTINQPQHF. DNA of the CDR3: TGTGCCAGCAGCCGAACTATCAATCAGCCCCAGCATTTT.

V and J are TRBV15 and TRBJ1-2; tentative D call: TRBD1 (5 bases). In germline, CDR1 is LNHNV, CDR2 YYDKDF (reference sequence). The CDR3 loop spans 16 amino acids. Trimming removed 0 bases at V and 0 bases at J, with 11 bases between. CDR3 nucleotides: TGTGCCACCAGCAGAGAGGGGGGTCCCACTAACTATGGCTACACCTTC. Its protein product is CATSREGGPTNYGYTF.

V usage is TRBV19 and J usage is TRBJ2-3; 8 bases line up with TRBD2. The ends lost 7 bases at V and 4 bases at J; junction bases unmatched: 7. Germline V CDR1 and CDR2: LNHDA, SQIVND (reference sequence). The CDR3 has 14 residues. The CDR3 region is CASKPGLGSDTQYF. The CDR3 nucleotides are TGTGCCAGTAAACCGGGACTAGGGTCAGATACGCAGTATTTT.

The rearrangement links TRBV11-1 to TRBJ2-1; 7 bases agree with TRBD1. The CDR3 is 15 residues long. Trimming at V came to 5 bases and at J to 3 bases, leaving 7 bases not matched to a gene. Germline CDR1 is SGHAT and CDR2 is FQDESV (reference sequence). The CDR3: CASSPSGTVYNEQFF. The CDR3 DNA sequence: TGTGCCAGCAGCCCTAGTGGGACAGTCTACAATGAGCAGTTCTTC.

The chain has TRBV13 and TRBJ1-2; 7 bases align to TRBD1. Trimming cost V 7 bases and J 4 bases; bases outside gene matches: 12. Germline assignment: CDR1 PRHDT and CDR2 FYEKMQ (reference sequence). CDR3 length: 15 amino acids. The CDR3 loop reads CASTVAQGGIYGYTF. DNA for the CDR3: TGTGCCAGCACCGTAGCCCAGGGGGGCATCTATGGCTACACCTTC.

The chain carries TRBV4-1 and TRBJ1-6, with 7 bases that match TRBD1. The V segment lost 3 bases and the J segment 3 bases; nucleotides outside the gene matches: 2. Germline CDR1 reads MGHRA; CDR2 reads YSYEKL. The CDR3 has 15 residues. The CDR3 loop reads CASSHGTDYNSPLHF. The DNA of the CDR3 is TGCGCCAGCAGCCACGGGACAGACTATAATTCACCCCTCCACTTT.

This chain joins TRBV7-2 and TRBJ2-1; D might be TRBD2 (5 bases). V lost 5 bases to trimming and J lost 9 bases, with 14 bases between them. Germline assignment: CDR1 SGHTA and CDR2 FQGNSA. The CDR3 consists of 13 residues. CDR3 amino acids: CASSEQIEGEQFF. CDR3 coding DNA: TGTGCCAGCAGCGAACAAATTGAGGGTGAGCAGTTCTTC.

The chain has TRBV4-1 and TRBJ2-5, with 10 bases that match TRBD1. Germline values: CDR1 MGHRA, CDR2 YSYEKL. The ends lost 0 bases at V and 2 bases at J; junction bases unmatched: 6. The CDR3 spans 17 residues. The CDR3 region is CASSQDRGQGLQETQYF. CDR3 DNA sequence: TGCGCCAGCAGCCAAGATAGGGGACAGGGGCTACAAGAGACCCAGTACTTC.

CDR3 coding DNA: TGTGCCAGTAGTACCGGGACAGGGTTTTGGGAGCAGTACTTC. Its protein is CASSTGTGFWEQYF. V usage is TRBV19 and J usage is TRBJ2-7; the match to TRBD1 covers 9 bases. The CDR3 is 14 residues long. V gave up 4 bases and J gave up 7 bases; unmatched junction bases: 8. CDR1 is LNHDA, CDR2 SQIVND, per germline (reference sequence).

The chain's CDR3 is CATSDSTGYNEQFF. The CDR3 nucleotides are TGTGCCACCAGTGATTCTACGGGATACAATGAGCAGTTCTTC. V usage is TRBV24-1 and J usage is TRBJ2-1; possible D gene TRBD2, 5 bases. There are 14 residues in the CDR3. Trimming stripped 2 bases from V and 4 bases from J, with 8 bases between. Germline CDR1 reads KGHDR; CDR2 reads SFDVKD.

This chain uses TRBV20-1 with TRBJ2-7; D is undetermined. The germline gives CDR1 DFQATT, CDR2 SNEGSKA (reference sequence). V shed 3 bases and J shed 5 bases, with 8 bases lying between them. The CDR3 runs 11 residues. CDR3 sequence: CSASSSHEQYF. As DNA, the CDR3 is TGCAGTGCTAGTTCTTCCCACGAGCAGTACTTC.

This clone was counted a few times. This chain uses TRBV7-3 with TRBJ1-1, with 8 positions matching TRBD1. Trimming cost V 4 bases and J 4 bases; bases outside gene matches: 5. This CDR3 region has 14 residues. Looked up from germline, CDR1 is SGHTA and CDR2 is FQGTGA. The CDR3 DNA reads TGTGCCAGCAGCTCACAGGGGGGAACCACTGAAGCTTTCTTT. Translating it yields CASSSQGGTTEAFF.

The V and J genes are TRBV2 and TRBJ2-2, with 14 nucleotides matching TRBD2. The CDR3 is made up of 15 amino acids. CDR1 and CDR2 (germline): SNHLY, FYNNEI. After removal of 7 bases from V and 7 bases from J, the junction contained 5 bases not matched to a gene. The CDR3 DNA reads as TGTGCCAGCATTCGACTAGCGGGAGGGTTCGGGGAGCTGTTTTTT. Translation gives CASIRLAGGFGELFF.

This chain links TRBV27 with TRBJ2-1; maybe TRBD2 (5 bases). Trimming cost V 3 bases and J 0 bases, with 9 bases left between them. CDR1 and CDR2 (germline): MNHEY, SMNVEV (reference sequence). The CDR3 runs to 15 residues. The CDR3 loop is CASSLDSSSYNEQFF. CDR3 bases: TGTGCCAGCAGTTTGGACTCATCCTCCTACAATGAGCAGTTCTTC.